Listed below are T cell receptor beta chains from one sample, sequenced in a study of T cell responses to AZD1222 COVID-19 vaccine. Clones were sequenced by immunoSEQ multiplex PCR, and TCRdb holds only the in-frame ones, with some missing. This repertoire shows about 150,000 clones, roughly 90% found once; its top ten account for approximately 20%. The sequencing here drew on peripheral blood, taken on day 0 of AZD1222 vaccination. The receptors were sampled from an adult in good health. CDR3s include the opening cysteine and the closing phenylalanine or tryptophan. D genes are given only for firm matches.

>TRBV7-2|.|TRBJ1-5
CASSPRGGGNQPQHF
TGTGCCAGCAGCCCACGCGGGGGTGGCAATCAGCCCCAGCATTTT
>TRBV7-9|TRBD1|TRBJ1-5
CASSPSGQGRNQPQHF
TGTGCCAGCAGCCCGTCCGGACAGGGGCGCAATCAGCCCCAGCATTTT
>TRBV28|.|TRBJ2-7
CASTESWGTYEQYF
TGTGCCAGCACGGAGAGCTGGGGAACCTACGAGCAGTACTTC
>TRBV5-1|.|TRBJ2-7
CASSLGGGYEQYF
TGCGCCAGCAGCCTGGGGGGAGGTTACGAGCAGTACTTC
>TRBV5-4|.|TRBJ1-2
CASSLGGAFNYGYTF
TGTGCCAGCAGCTTGGGGGGGGCTTTTAACTATGGCTACACCTTC
>TRBV5-4|TRBD2|TRBJ2-1
CASSLMSGSSYNEQFF
TGTGCCAGCAGCTTGATGAGCGGGAGCTCCTACAATGAGCAGTTCTTC
>TRBV7-2|TRBD1|TRBJ2-3
CASSLRQGGTDTQYF
TGTGCCAGCAGCCTTCGACAGGGCGGCACAGATACGCAGTATTTT
>TRBV9|.|TRBJ1-6
CASSVTETGSPLHF
TGTGCCAGCAGCGTGACAGAGACCGGATCACCCCTCCACTTT
>TRBV6-2/TRBV6-3|TRBD2|TRBJ2-5
CASSWRGETQYF
TGTGCCAGCAGTTGGCGGGGGGAGACCCAGTACTTC
>TRBV3-1/TRBV3-2|.|TRBJ1-1
CASSQGRLNTEAFF
TGTGCCAGCAGCCAAGGCAGACTGAACACTGAAGCTTTCTTT
>TRBV2|.|TRBJ1-1
CASRTDGKVEAFF
TGTGCCAGCAGGACTGACGGAAAGGTGGAAGCTTTCTTT
>TRBV6-6|.|TRBJ2-5
CASSYSRQQETQYF
TGTGCCAGCAGTTACTCGAGACAGCAAGAGACCCAGTACTTC
>TRBV9|.|TRBJ2-1
CASSVEDRDFGSPLFF
TGTGCCAGCAGCGTAGAGGATAGGGACTTTGGGTCCCCGTTGTTCTTC
>TRBV5-1|.|TRBJ1-1
CASSLGGNSNTEAFF
TGCGCCAGCAGCTTGGGTGGCAATTCGAACACTGAAGCTTTCTTT
>TRBV5-1|TRBD1|TRBJ1-2
CASRADRDYGYTF
TGCGCCAGCAGAGCTGACAGGGACTATGGCTACACCTTC
>TRBV5-1|.|TRBJ2-1
CASSLARGGDEQFF
TGCGCCAGCAGCTTGGCAAGGGGAGGCGATGAGCAGTTCTTC
>TRBV18|TRBD2|TRBJ2-7
CASSPTSGSYEQYF
TGTGCCAGCTCACCAACTAGCGGCTCCTACGAGCAGTACTTC